Each of the 8 T cell receptor beta chains below was sequenced from the same sample in a study of blood T cell repertoires in COVID-19. Repertoires were generated with immunoSEQ multiplex PCR, while TCRdb's copy carries only in-frame clones and drops some. The sample yields about 170,000 clones, approximately 86% seen once. Sequencing was performed on peripheral blood. These receptors came from a woman aged 80 or over with COVID-19, enrolled during active disease.

The count of this clone is one. The rearrangement joins TRBV7-3 to TRBJ2-2; no clear D. CDR3 length equals 13 residues. CDR1 SGHTA and CDR2 FQGTGA come from the germline V gene. V was cut by 2 bases and J by 4 bases, with 5 bases left in between. The CDR3 nucleotides are TGTGCCAGCAGCTTACAGGCCACCGGGGAGCTGTTTTTT. Amino acids: CASSLQATGELFF.

The gene calls are TRBV7-2 and TRBJ2-2; TRBD1 aligns across 9 bases. With V trimmed by 2 bases and J by 7 bases, 14 bases remained unmatched. The CDR3 consists of 18 residues. CDR1 and CDR2 from the germline V gene are SGHTA and FQGNSA. The DNA for the CDR3 is TGTGCCAGCAGCTTAACTCCAGGCGGGACAGGGAGGAACGGGGAGCTGTTTTTT. It translates to CASSLTPGGTGRNGELFF.

V usage is TRBV25-1 and J usage is TRBJ1-1; TRBD1 is a possible D gene (5 bases). From germline, CDR1 is MGHDK and CDR2 SYGVNS. Trimming shortened V by 7 bases and J by 1 base, and 10 bases separated the two germline ends. The CDR3 contains 13 residues. The CDR3 here is CASKGNRNTEAFF. CDR3 bases: TGTGCCAGCAAGGGGAACAGGAACACTGAAGCTTTCTTT.

This clone was seen a single time. This sequence joins TRBV6-2 or TRBV6-3 and TRBJ1-5, with D unclear. V lost 4 bases and J lost 2, with 12 bases in between. CDR3 length: 15 residues. Germline V gene sequence: CDR1 MNHEY, CDR2 SVGEGT. CDR3 region: CASSFPDGGNQPQHF. For the CDR3, the DNA is TGTGCCAGCAGTTTTCCTGACGGAGGCAATCAGCCCCAGCATTTT.

DNA for the CDR3: TGTGCCAGCAGACCGCAGGGGGTAAGGGACTACGAGCAGTACTTC. Translated: CASRPQGVRDYEQYF. The chain carries TRBV6-6 and TRBJ2-7, with 7 bases aligning to TRBD1. V lost 6 bases to trimming and J lost 3 bases; unmatched junction nucleotides: 11. The CDR3 has 15 amino acids. The germline V gene has CDR1 MNHNY and CDR2 SVGAGI (reference sequence).

The V and J genes are TRBV2 and TRBJ1-2; no firm D call. V lost 1 base, J lost 7 bases, and 10 bases lay in between. Looked up from germline, CDR1 is SNHLY and CDR2 is FYNNEI. The CDR3 totals 13 residues. DNA for the CDR3: TGTGCCAGCAGTGAAGTCCAGGAAGGTGGCTACACCTTC. This codes for CASSEVQEGGYTF.

The chain links TRBV5-6 to TRBJ2-1; 9 bases match TRBD2. Trimming removed 2 bases from V and 6 bases from J; junction bases left unmatched: 9. Germline V gene sequence: CDR1 SGHDT, CDR2 YYEEEE. The length of the CDR3 is 16 residues. CDR3: CASSFTGTSFSNEQFF. In nucleotides, the CDR3 is TGTGCCAGCAGCTTTACCGGGACTAGCTTCTCCAATGAGCAGTTCTTC.

J is TRBJ1-4 and V is TRBV10-1, with D unclear. V lost 10 bases and J lost 5, with 11 bases in between. The CDR3 spans 12 residues. Germline V CDR1 and CDR2: WNHNN, SYGVQD (reference sequence). This CDR3 is CANLTENEKLFF. CDR3 nucleotide sequence: TGCGCCAACTTGACTGAGAATGAAAAACTGTTTTTT.